This passage covers 29 T cell receptor beta chains from one sample sequenced in a study of blood T cell repertoires in COVID-19 (TCRdb year 2020). Libraries came from the immunoSEQ multiplex PCR assay. The immuneACCESS repertoire file appears here via TCRdb, limited to in-frame rearrangements. These files lack a portion of the clones; in checked studies, under half of the deficit traces to unresolved V genes, and the cause of the others is not known. Recorded for this sample are more than 150,000 clones; roughly 90% of them occurred a single time. Together, the top ten hold more than 20% of the sample. Material for sequencing was peripheral blood. The receptors originated from a man between 65 and 79 years old with active or convalescent COVID-19.

The chain recombines TRBV7-2 with TRBJ1-6, with a tentative D call TRBD1 (5 bases). The CDR3 extends over 17 amino acids. From germline, CDR1 is SGHTA and CDR2 FQGNSA. Trimming shortened V by 5 bases and J by 2 bases, and 16 bases separated the two germline ends. The CDR3 spells CASSPDKFRTYNSPLHF. CDR3 DNA: TGTGCCAGCAGCCCGGACAAATTTAGGACCTATAATTCACCCCTCCACTTT. The complete variable domain, with remaining parts taken from reference TRBV7-2 and TRBJ1-6, reads GAGVSQSPSNKVTEKGKDVELRCDPISGHTALYWYRQSLGQGLEFLIYFQGNSAPDKSGLPSDRFSAERTGGSVSTLTIQRTQQEDSAVYLCASSPDKFRTYNSPLHFGNGTRLTVT.

The chain is built from TRBV6-2 or TRBV6-3 and TRBJ2-3; 14 nucleotides align to TRBD2. V trimming: 2 bases; J trimming: 6 bases; junction bases outside the gene matches: 10. The germline V gene has CDR1 MNHEY and CDR2 SVGEGT. The CDR3 is 18 amino acids. In DNA form, the CDR3 reads TGTGCCAGCAGTTACGCCGGGACTAGCGGGAGATTAGCGGATACGCAGTATTTT. Translated: CASSYAGTSGRLADTQYF.

J is TRBJ1-6 and V is TRBV5-1; D is uncertain. This CDR3 is 14 amino acids long. Germline V gene data show CDR1 as SGHRS and CDR2 as YFSETQ. V lost 4 bases and J lost 4, with 9 bases in between. In nucleotides, the CDR3 is TGCGCCAGCAGCGTCGGGGTATATAATTCACCCCTCCACTTT. This gives the protein CASSVGVYNSPLHF.

This clone occurred once. The chain links TRBV5-1 to TRBJ1-2; 10 bases fit TRBD1. V gave up 6 bases and J gave up 5 bases; unmatched junction bases: 10. The germline CDR1 and CDR2 sequences are SGHRS and YFSETQ. CDR3 size: 15 residues. CDR3: CASTSTGTGVYGYTF. CDR3 DNA: TGCGCCAGCACGAGTACCGGGACAGGGGTATATGGCTACACCTTC.

This sequence joins TRBV6-5 and TRBJ2-5, with TRBD1 matching over 10 bases. The CDR3 is made up of 14 amino acids. Losses at the gene ends were 6 bases for V and 4 bases for J; bases not matched to a gene: 5. Per germline, CDR1 MNHEY and CDR2 SVGAGI. The DNA of the CDR3 is TGTGCCAGCAGGCGACAGGGGGCCTCAGAGACCCAGTACTTC. This codes for CASRRQGASETQYF.

J is TRBJ1-5 and V is TRBV5-1, with a weak D call TRBD1 (6 bases). The germline V and J ends were trimmed by 3 bases and 2 bases, with 12 bases remaining between them. This CDR3 comprises 15 residues. The germline gives CDR1 SGHRS, CDR2 YFSETQ. The CDR3 sequence: CASSWGGGGNQPQHF. CDR3 in DNA: TGCGCCAGCAGCTGGGGAGGGGGTGGCAATCAGCCCCAGCATTTT.

V gene TRBV5-1 combines with J gene TRBJ1-1; no reliable D call. Per the germline V gene, CDR1 is SGHRS and CDR2 is YFSETQ. V shed 1 base and J shed 0 bases, with 10 bases lying between them. This CDR3 contains 15 residues. This CDR3 is CASSLLAGLNTEAFF. In nucleotides, the CDR3 is TGCGCCAGCAGCTTGTTGGCAGGCCTGAACACTGAAGCTTTCTTT.

This rearrangement joins TRBV10-3 to TRBJ2-5, with D possibly being TRBD2 (6 bases). CDR1 is ENHRY and CDR2 is SYGVKD in the germline V gene. The CDR3 sequence is 12 residues long. V lost 6 bases and J 5 bases, leaving 10 bases between the germline ends. DNA of the CDR3: TGTGCCATCAGCCAGCGGGCCGAGACCCAGTACTTC. Its translation: CAISQRAETQYF.

In the case of this clone: Other DNA sequences in this specimen translate into the identical CDR3. This rearrangement joins TRBV19 to TRBJ1-5; D might be TRBD1 (6 bases). CDR1 LNHDA and CDR2 SQIVND come from the germline V gene (reference sequence). This CDR3 comprises 15 residues. Between the trimmed V and J ends, which lost 3 bases and 3 bases, there was a span of 12 bases. The CDR3 spells CASSIGRGNNQPQHF. CDR3 DNA: TGTGCCAGTAGTATCGGAAGGGGGAACAATCAGCCCCAGCATTTT.

V gene TRBV30 combines with J gene TRBJ1-1, with TRBD1 as a possible D gene (5 bases). Germline CDR1 GTSNPN, CDR2 SVGIG (reference sequence). This CDR3 has 15 amino acids. V was shortened by 0 bases and J by 4 bases, with 15 bases between the two germline ends. The CDR3 DNA follows: TGTGCCTGGAGTGTATTTGCAGGGTCCGGCACTGAAGCTTTCTTT. This translates into CAWSVFAGSGTEAFF.

The chain uses TRBV9 and TRBJ2-3; TRBD1 matches at 9 bases. This CDR3 comprises 18 residues. V lost 1 base and J lost 3; bases outside the gene matches: 12. The germline V gene has CDR1 SGDLS and CDR2 YYNGEE. CDR3 in amino acids: CASSVLGNAGTGTDTQYF. CDR3 in DNA: TGTGCCAGCAGCGTATTGGGAAATGCTGGGACAGGGACAGATACGCAGTATTTT.

This chain uses TRBV5-1 with TRBJ2-1, with 14 bases fitting TRBD2. The ends lost 4 bases at V and 8 bases at J; junction bases unmatched: 14. CDR1 and CDR2 (germline): SGHRS, YFSETQ. The CDR3 runs 18 residues. The CDR3 DNA sequence: TGCGCCAGCAGCCCGGGACTAGCGGGAGTTAGGCAAGGGGATGAGCAGTTCTTC. This gives the protein CASSPGLAGVRQGDEQFF.

The V gene is TRBV5-1, the J gene TRBJ2-1, with D tentatively TRBD2 (6 bases). This CDR3 is built from 14 residues. The V and J ends lost 1 base and 6 bases respectively, with 11 bases between them. Germline values: CDR1 SGHRS, CDR2 YFSETQ. The CDR3 DNA is TGCGCCAGCAGCTTGCCCGGGAGCGTCAATGAGCAGTTCTTC. As protein: CASSLPGSVNEQFF.

CDR3: CASSRRDQPQHF. The CDR3 DNA follows: TGTGCCAGCAGCCGCAGGGATCAGCCCCAGCATTTT. V and J are TRBV7-8 and TRBJ1-5; the D gene is possibly TRBD1 (5 bases). This CDR3 contains 12 residues. V was cut by 5 bases and J by 5 bases, with 7 bases left in between. Germline loops: CDR1 SGHVS, CDR2 FQNEAQ.

This clone was observed a single time. The chain is built from TRBV7-9 and TRBJ1-6, with 7 bases lining up with TRBD1. The CDR3 sequence is 14 residues long. Germline CDR1 is SEHNR and CDR2 is FQNEAQ (reference sequence). V shed 4 bases and J 9 bases; nucleotides not matched to a gene: 6. CDR3 DNA: TGTGCCAGCAGCTCCCTTACAGGGGTTTCACCCCTCCACTTT. It translates to CASSSLTGVSPLHF.

The CDR3 protein is CAWDGGGRRREQYF. In nucleotides, the CDR3 is TGTGCCTGGGATGGGGGCGGTCGGAGAAGAGAGCAGTACTTC. The chain couples TRBV30 to TRBJ2-7; D possibly corresponds to TRBD1 (6 bases). Germline CDR1 is GTSNPN and CDR2 is SVGIG (reference sequence). This CDR3 comprises 14 residues. The V and J ends lost 5 bases and 7 bases respectively, with 21 bases between them.

The rearrangement joins TRBV5-1 to TRBJ1-4; D may be TRBD1 (5 bases). The CDR3 totals 16 residues. The ends were cut back, 1 base at V and 7 bases at J, with 17 bases in the middle. Germline V gene data show CDR1 as SGHRS and CDR2 as YFSETQ. CDR3 residues: CASSLTWAGLGEKLFF. CDR3 nucleotides: TGCGCCAGCAGCTTGACTTGGGCAGGGTTGGGTGAAAAACTGTTTTTT.

J is TRBJ1-3 and V is TRBV5-1; 7 bases map to TRBD1. Germline CDR1 SGHRS, CDR2 YFSETQ. With 1 base clipped from V and 6 bases from J, the junction kept 4 bases outside the gene matches. The CDR3 length is 14 residues. CDR3 sequence: CASSLMGQKNTIYF. The CDR3 DNA reads TGCGCCAGCAGCTTGATGGGACAGAAAAACACCATATATTTT.

The rearrangement links TRBV7-2 to TRBJ1-1, with D perhaps TRBD1 (6 bases). V lost 4 bases to trimming and J lost 4 bases, with 13 bases between them. This CDR3 has 14 residues. Germline V gene sequence: CDR1 SGHTA, CDR2 FQGNSA. The chain's CDR3 is CASSSTGWGTEAFF. The CDR3 nucleotides are TGTGCCAGCAGCTCGACAGGCTGGGGCACTGAAGCTTTCTTT.

The chain links TRBV24-1 to TRBJ2-1; perhaps TRBD1 as D (6 bases). The CDR3 runs 15 residues. Trimming took off 3 bases at V and 4 bases at J, with 12 bases between the two ends. Germline CDR1 reads KGHDR; CDR2 reads SFDVKD. The DNA of the CDR3 is TGTGCCACCAGTGATGGGACACGTTTTTACAATGAGCAGTTCTTC. It translates to CATSDGTRFYNEQFF.

V usage is TRBV15 and J usage is TRBJ1-1; 9 nucleotides line up with TRBD1. The ends lost 1 base at V and 3 bases at J; junction bases unmatched: 6. CDR1 is LNHNV and CDR2 is YYDKDF in the germline V gene (reference sequence). The CDR3 extends over 16 amino acids. CDR3 in DNA: TGTGCCACCAGCAGAGGGACAGGGGAAGGGGACACTGAAGCTTTCTTT. Its protein is CATSRGTGEGDTEAFF.

The J gene is TRBJ1-1, the V gene TRBV18; D not resolved. The germline CDR1 and CDR2 sequences are KGHSH and LQKENI. Trimming left V 2 bases short and J 3 bases short, with 7 bases between. This CDR3 has 13 residues. This CDR3 is CASSPEQDTEAFF. The DNA for the CDR3 is TGTGCCAGCTCACCAGAACAAGACACTGAAGCTTTCTTT.

The chain recombines TRBV11-3 with TRBJ2-7; D is unresolved. The ends were cut back, 0 bases at V and 5 bases at J, with 5 bases in the middle. The CDR3 extends over 12 amino acids. Germline V gives CDR1 SGHNT, CDR2 YENEEA. Written as DNA, the CDR3 is TGTGCCAGCAGCTTAGATTCCGACGAGCAGTACTTC. Protein: CASSLDSDEQYF. Variable domain in full (rest from reference TRBV11-3 and TRBJ2-7): EAGVVQSPRYKIIEKKQPVAFWCNPISGHNTLYWYLQNLGQGPELLIRYENEEAVDDSQLPKDRFSAERLKGVDSTLKIQPAELGDSAVYLCASSLDSDEQYFGPGTRLTVT.

With regard to this clone: Other DNA sequences in this sample translate to the same CDR3. This rearrangement joins TRBV18 to TRBJ1-1, with TRBD1 matching 7 bases. The V and J ends lost 6 bases and 4 bases, in that order; junction bases with no gene match: 8. The CDR3 is 14 amino acids. Germline V gene data show CDR1 as KGHSH and CDR2 as LQKENI. The CDR3 DNA reads TGTGCCAGCTCCCCCGACAGGGCGGGCACTGAAGCTTTCTTT. Protein: CASSPDRAGTEAFF.

V is TRBV18 and J is TRBJ1-6; possibly TRBD1 for D (5 bases). CDR1 and CDR2 (germline): KGHSH, LQKENI. The CDR3 loop spans 14 amino acids. The germline V and J ends were trimmed by 1 base and 6 bases, with 7 bases remaining between them. CDR3 amino acids: CASSPRGLNSPLHF. CDR3 in DNA: TGTGCCAGCTCACCACGGGGACTTAATTCACCCCTCCACTTT.

The rearrangement uses TRBV11-3 and TRBJ2-2; possible D gene TRBD1, 6 bases. Germline V gene sequence: CDR1 SGHNT, CDR2 YENEEA. The CDR3 sequence is 16 residues long. Trimming stripped 0 bases from V and 1 base from J, with 9 bases between. CDR3 nucleotide sequence: TGTGCCAGCAGCTTAGAGGGGACATTGAACACCGGGGAGCTGTTTTTT. The encoded protein is CASSLEGTLNTGELFF.

V is TRBV11-2 and J is TRBJ2-3; unclear D gene. With 3 bases removed from V and 0 bases from J, the gap between germline ends came to 4 bases. CDR1 is SGHAT, CDR2 FQNNGV, per germline. This CDR3 has 13 residues. CDR3 residues: CASSFMSTDTQYF. The CDR3 DNA reads as TGTGCCAGCAGCTTCATGAGCACAGATACGCAGTATTTT.

The DNA for the CDR3 is TGTGCCACCAGTGATAGCAGGGATAGGACAGATACGCAGTATTTT. It yields the protein CATSDSRDRTDTQYF. The J gene is TRBJ2-3, the V gene TRBV24-1, with a tentative D call TRBD1 (5 bases). V dropped 3 bases and J dropped 3 bases, with 12 bases sitting between them. The CDR3 covers 15 residues. Per germline, CDR1 KGHDR and CDR2 SFDVKD.

The chain has TRBV3-1 (or the pseudogene TRBV3-2) and TRBJ1-4; maybe TRBD1 (5 bases). Trimming stripped 0 bases from V and 8 bases from J, with 16 bases between. CDR3 length: 16 residues. Germline V gives CDR1 LGHDT, CDR2 YNNKEL (reference sequence). The CDR3 DNA follows: TGTGCCAGCAGCCAAGATCTTAAGGGGCGTTGGGAAAAACTGTTTTTT. Amino acid sequence: CASSQDLKGRWEKLFF.